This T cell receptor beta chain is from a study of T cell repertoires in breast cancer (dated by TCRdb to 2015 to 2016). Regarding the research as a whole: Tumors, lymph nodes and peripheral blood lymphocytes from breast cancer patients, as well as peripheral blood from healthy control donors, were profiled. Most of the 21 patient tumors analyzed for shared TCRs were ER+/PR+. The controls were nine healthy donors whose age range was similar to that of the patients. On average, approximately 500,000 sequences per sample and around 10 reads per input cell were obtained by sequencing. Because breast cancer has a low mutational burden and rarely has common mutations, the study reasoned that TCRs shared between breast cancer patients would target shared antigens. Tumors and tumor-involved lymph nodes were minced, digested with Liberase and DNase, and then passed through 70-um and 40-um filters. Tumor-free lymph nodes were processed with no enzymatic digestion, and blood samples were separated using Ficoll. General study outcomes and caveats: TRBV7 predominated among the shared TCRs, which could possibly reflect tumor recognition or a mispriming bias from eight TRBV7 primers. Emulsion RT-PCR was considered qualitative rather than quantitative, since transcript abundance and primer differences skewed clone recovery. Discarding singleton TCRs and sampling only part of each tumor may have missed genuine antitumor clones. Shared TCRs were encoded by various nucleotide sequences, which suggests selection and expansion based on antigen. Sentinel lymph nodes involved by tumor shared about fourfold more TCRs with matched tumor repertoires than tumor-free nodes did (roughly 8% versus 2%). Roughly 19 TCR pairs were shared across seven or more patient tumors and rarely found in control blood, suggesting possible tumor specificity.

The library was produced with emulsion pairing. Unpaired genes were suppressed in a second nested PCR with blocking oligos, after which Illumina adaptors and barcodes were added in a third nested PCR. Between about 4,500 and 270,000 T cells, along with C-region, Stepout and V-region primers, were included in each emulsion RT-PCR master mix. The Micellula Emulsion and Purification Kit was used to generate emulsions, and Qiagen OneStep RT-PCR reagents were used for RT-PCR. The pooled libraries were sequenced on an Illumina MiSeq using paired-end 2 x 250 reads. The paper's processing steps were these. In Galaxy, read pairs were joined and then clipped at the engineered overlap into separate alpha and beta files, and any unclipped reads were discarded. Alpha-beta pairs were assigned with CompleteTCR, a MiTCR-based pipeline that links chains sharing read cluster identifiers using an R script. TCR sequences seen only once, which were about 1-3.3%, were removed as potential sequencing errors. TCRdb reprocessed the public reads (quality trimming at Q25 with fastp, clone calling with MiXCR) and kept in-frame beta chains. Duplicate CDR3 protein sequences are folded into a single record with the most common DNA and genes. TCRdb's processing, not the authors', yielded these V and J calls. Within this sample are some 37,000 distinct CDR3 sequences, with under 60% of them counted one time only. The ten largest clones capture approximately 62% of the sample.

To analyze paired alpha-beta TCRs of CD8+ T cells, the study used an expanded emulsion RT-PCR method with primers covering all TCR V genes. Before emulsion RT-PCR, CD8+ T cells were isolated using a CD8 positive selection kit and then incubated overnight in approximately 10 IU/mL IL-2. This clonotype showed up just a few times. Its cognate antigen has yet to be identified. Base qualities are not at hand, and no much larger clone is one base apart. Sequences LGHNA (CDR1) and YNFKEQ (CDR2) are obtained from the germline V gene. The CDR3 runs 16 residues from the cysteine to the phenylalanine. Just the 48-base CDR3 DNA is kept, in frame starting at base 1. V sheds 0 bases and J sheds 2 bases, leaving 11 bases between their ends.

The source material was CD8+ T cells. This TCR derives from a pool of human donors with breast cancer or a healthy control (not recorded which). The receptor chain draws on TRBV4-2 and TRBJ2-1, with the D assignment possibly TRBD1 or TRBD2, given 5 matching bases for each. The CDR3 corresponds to CASSQDSGQTYNEQFF. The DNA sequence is TGTGCCAGCAGCCAAGACTCGGGGCAGACCTACAATGAGCAGTTCTTC.